This TCR beta chain was identified in a study of cytomegalovirus exposure and HLA in healthy donors. PCR employed 60 Vbeta and 13 Jbeta primers. TCRdb's table, derived via immunoSEQ multiplex PCR, lists solely in-frame clones and lacks some. The sample records some 150,000 clones, 75% to 80% being singletons. In the case of this clone: The same CDR3 can be traced to other DNA sequences in this sample.

The CDR3 loop spans 14 amino acids. V lost 4 bases and J lost 2, with 12 bases in between. Per germline, CDR1 SNHLY and CDR2 FYNNEI. The sample consisted of PBMCs. The rearrangement uses TRBV2 and TRBJ2-7, with D possibly TRBD2 on 6 matching bases. The source is a woman aged 45-65 years in good health and CMV-seronegative. CDR3 in DNA: TGTGCCAGCAGTGGGGGGACGGGAGCCTACGAGCAGTACTTC. Residues: CASSGGTGAYEQYF.